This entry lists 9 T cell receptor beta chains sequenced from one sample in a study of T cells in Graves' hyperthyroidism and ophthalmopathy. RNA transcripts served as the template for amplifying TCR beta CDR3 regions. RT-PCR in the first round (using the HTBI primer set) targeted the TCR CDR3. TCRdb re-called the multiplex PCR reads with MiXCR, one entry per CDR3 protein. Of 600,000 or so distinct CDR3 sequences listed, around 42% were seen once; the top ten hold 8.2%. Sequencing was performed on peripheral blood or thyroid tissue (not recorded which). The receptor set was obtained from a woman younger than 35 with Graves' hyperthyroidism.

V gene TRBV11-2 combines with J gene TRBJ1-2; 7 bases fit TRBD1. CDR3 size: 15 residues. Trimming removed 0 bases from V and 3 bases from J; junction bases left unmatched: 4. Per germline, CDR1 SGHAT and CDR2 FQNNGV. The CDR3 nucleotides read TGTGCCAGCAGCTTAGATCCCGGGACAGACTATGGCTACACCTTC. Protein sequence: CASSLDPGTDYGYTF. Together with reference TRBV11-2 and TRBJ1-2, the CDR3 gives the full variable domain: EAGVAQSPRYKIIEKRQSVAFWCNPISGHATLYWYQQILGQGPKLLIQFQNNGVVDDSQLPKDRFSAERLKGVDSTLKIQPAKLEDSAVYLCASSLDPGTDYGYTFGSGTRLTVV.

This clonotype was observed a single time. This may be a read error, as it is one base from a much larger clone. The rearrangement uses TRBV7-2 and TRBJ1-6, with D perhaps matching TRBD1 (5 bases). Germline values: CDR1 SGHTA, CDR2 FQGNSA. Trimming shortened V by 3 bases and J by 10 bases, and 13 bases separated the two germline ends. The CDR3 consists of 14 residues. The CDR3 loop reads CASSFVQGVSPLHF. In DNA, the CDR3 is TGTGCCAGCAGCTTCGTCCAGGGAGTGTCACCCCTCCACTTT.

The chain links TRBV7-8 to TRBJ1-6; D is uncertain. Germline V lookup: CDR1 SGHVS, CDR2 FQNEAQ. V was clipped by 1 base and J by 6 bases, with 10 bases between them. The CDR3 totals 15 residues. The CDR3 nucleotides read TGTGCCAGCAGCTTAGACCCGGCGGCTAATTCACCCCTCCACTTT. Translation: CASSLDPAANSPLHF.

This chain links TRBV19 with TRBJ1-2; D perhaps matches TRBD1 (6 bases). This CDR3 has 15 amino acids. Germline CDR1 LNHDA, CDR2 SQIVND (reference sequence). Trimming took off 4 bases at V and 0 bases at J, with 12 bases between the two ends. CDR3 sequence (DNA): TGTGCCAGTAGTACCCCCAGGGGAACTAACTATGGCTACACCTTC. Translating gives CASSTPRGTNYGYTF.

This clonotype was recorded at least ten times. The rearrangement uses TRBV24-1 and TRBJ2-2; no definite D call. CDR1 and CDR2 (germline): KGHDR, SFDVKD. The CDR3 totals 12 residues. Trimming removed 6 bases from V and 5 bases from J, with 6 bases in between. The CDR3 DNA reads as TGTGCCACCAGTTCGGATACCGGGGAGCTGTTTTTT. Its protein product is CATSSDTGELFF.

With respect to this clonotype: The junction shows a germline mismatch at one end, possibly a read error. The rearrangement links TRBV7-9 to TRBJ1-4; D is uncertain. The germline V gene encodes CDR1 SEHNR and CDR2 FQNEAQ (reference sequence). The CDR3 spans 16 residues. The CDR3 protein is CASSQPAHLTNEKLFF. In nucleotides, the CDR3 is TGCGCCAGCAGCCAACCAGCCCACTTAACTAATGAAAAACTGTTTTTT.

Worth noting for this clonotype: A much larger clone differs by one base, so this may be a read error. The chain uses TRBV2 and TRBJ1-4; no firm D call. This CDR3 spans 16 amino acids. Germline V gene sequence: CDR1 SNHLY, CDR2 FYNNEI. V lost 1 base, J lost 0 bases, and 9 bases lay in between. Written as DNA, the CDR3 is TGTGCCAGCAGTGAAGTTGGGTGTGCAACTAATGAAAAACTGTTTTTT. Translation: CASSEVGCATNEKLFF. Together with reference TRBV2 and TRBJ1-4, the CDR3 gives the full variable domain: EPEVTQTPSHQVTQMGQEVILRCVPISNHLYFYWYRQILGQKVEFLVSFYNNEISEKSEIFDDQFSVERPDGSNFTLKIRSTKLEDSAMYFCASSEVGCATNEKLFFGSGTQLSVL.

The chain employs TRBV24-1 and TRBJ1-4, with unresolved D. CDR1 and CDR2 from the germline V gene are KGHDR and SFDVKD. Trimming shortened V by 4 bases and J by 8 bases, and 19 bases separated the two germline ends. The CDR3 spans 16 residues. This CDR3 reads CATSENLGSGLEKLFF. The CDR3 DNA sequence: TGTGCCACCAGTGAGAACCTAGGGAGCGGATTGGAAAAACTGTTTTTT.

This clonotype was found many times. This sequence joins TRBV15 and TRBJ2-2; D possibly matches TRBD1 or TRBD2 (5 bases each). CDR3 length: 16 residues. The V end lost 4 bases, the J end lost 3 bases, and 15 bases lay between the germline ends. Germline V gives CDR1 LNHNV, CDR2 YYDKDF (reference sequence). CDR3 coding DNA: TGTGCCACCAGCAAAATGAGGCTGGGGGACACCGGGGAGCTGTTTTTT. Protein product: CATSKMRLGDTGELFF.